This section outlines one T cell receptor beta chain sequence together with its context. Its target antigen remains unknown. Base quality data are lacking; no much larger clone is found one base away. These data are taken from a study of blood T cell repertoires in COVID-19 (TCRdb year 2020). Describing the broader study: Samples from collaborators originated in the United States, Italy and Spain and spanned both the acute and convalescent phases of COVID-19. The prospective study material was composed of cDNA or gDNA derived from T cells, B-cell-depleted T cells, or PBMCs. Deeply sampled blood TCRbeta repertoires from subjects exposed to, actively infected with, or recovered from COVID-19 were included in the dataset. The repertoires were released in a freely available public database meant as a resource for research on the immune response to SARS-CoV-2. The samples were drawn from the first 160 participants of the ongoing ImmuneRACE study and from under 1,500 subjects provided by 6 global collaborators. The sample metadata nearly always contained a de-identified subject ID, COVID-19 status, age in years and sex. Where available, HLA class I and class II types were taken from metadata supplied by the sample provider and were not determined by assay-based typing.

Taken from cysteine to phenylalanine, the CDR3 has 15 residues. Just the 45-base CDR3 DNA is kept, in frame starting at base 1. Sequences SGHTA (CDR1) and FQGNSA (CDR2) are obtained from the germline V gene. The trim is 1 base for V and 5 bases for J, with a gap of 14 bases between the germline ends. TCRbeta CDR3 regions were amplified from genomic DNA using the immunoSEQ Assay, a bias-controlled multiplex PCR. The original pipeline was this. Within the assay, amplification of reference gene primers was used to estimate how many nucleated cells each sample contained. To quantify the absolute abundance of each unique TCRbeta CDR3 rearrangement, sequence reads were collapsed and filtered. For each sample, productive Simpson clonality was calculated as the square root of Simpson's diversity index over productive rearrangements. TCRdb carries this immuneACCESS record with in-frame sequences only. Its versions omit some clonotypes, under half of them owing to an unresolved V gene in the studies checked, with the rest unexplained. The V and J calls and clone size come from that table; D and trimming were worked out from the DNA. The sample includes approximately 310,000 clones, with around 87% observed a single time. The biggest ten clones account for about 7.8% of the sample.

Samples from volunteer blood donors who had recovered from COVID-19 were contributed by a second Seattle source. Whole blood was collected in K2EDTA tubes by collaborating institutions according to the institutions' own protocols. Collaborator samples were shipped for TCRbeta analysis as frozen whole blood, isolated PBMCs, or DNA extracted from either sample type. Here is what the overall study found, with its caveats: The amount of clinical and demographic metadata varied by source and participant and was provided uncurated.

Recombination connected TRBV7-2 to TRBJ2-5; TRBD1 is a possible D gene, resting on 6 matching bases. The sample was peripheral blood. The receptor was isolated from a woman aged 45-65 years who had recovered from COVID-19. The encoded CDR3 is CASSLGQVGRETQYF. The sequence in DNA is TGTGCCAGCAGCTTAGGACAGGTTGGACGGGAGACCCAGTACTTC.